These 28 T cell receptor beta chains came from one sample sequenced in a study of cytomegalovirus exposure and HLA in healthy donors (dated by TCRdb to about 2017). Preparation of the library involved the immunoSEQ multiplex PCR assay. For the multiplex PCR, a mixture combining 60 forward primers for TCR Vbeta segments and 13 reverse primers for TCR Jbeta segments was used. This is the immuneACCESS table as TCRdb keeps it, with only in-frame sequences that have V and J called. A part of the clones is gone; compared with another copy, unresolved V genes explain less than half, and the rest is unexplained. The sample has about 140,000 clones on record, 60% to 85% of them singletons. The ten most abundant clones make up almost 7% of the sample. The sample consisted of PBMCs. These receptors originate from a middle-aged man in good health and CMV-seropositive.

In DNA, the CDR3 is TGTGCCTGGAGGGGACTAGCGGGAGAGACCCAGTACTTC. It yields the protein CAWRGLAGETQYF. This rearrangement joins TRBV30 to TRBJ2-5; 12 bases are a match to TRBD2. V was clipped by 3 bases and J by 4 bases; unmatched bases: 0. This CDR3 contains 13 residues. Germline V gene lookup returns CDR1 GTSNPN and CDR2 SVGIG (reference sequence).

The V and J genes are TRBV2 and TRBJ1-6; possible D gene TRBD1, 5 bases. Trimming removed 1 base from V and 8 bases from J, with 6 bases in between. This CDR3 contains 13 residues. Germline assignment: CDR1 SNHLY and CDR2 FYNNEI. CDR3 bases: TGTGCCAGCAGTGAAGGGGACTATTCACCCCTCCACTTT. Translating it yields CASSEGDYSPLHF.

The V call is TRBV6-5, the J call TRBJ1-1, with 7 bases matching TRBD1. Trimming removed 6 bases from V and 2 bases from J; junction bases left unmatched: 3. The V gene's germline CDR1 is MNHEY and CDR2 SVGAGI. This CDR3 is built from 13 residues. CDR3 residues: CASRYRGNTEAFF. The DNA for the CDR3 is TGTGCCAGCAGATACAGGGGTAACACTGAAGCTTTCTTT.

This chain links TRBV6-4 with TRBJ2-3, with D uncertain. The CDR3 runs to 12 residues. Deletions cut 5 bases from V and 4 bases from J, with 7 bases between. Germline V gene data show CDR1 as MRHNA and CDR2 as SNTAGT. The CDR3 loop is CASSLRSDTQYF. CDR3 nucleotides: TGTGCCAGCAGTCTCCGGTCAGATACGCAGTATTTT.

The chain is built from TRBV6-1 and TRBJ1-6; perhaps TRBD1 as D (6 bases). The CDR3 has 16 residues. Germline CDR1 is MNHNS and CDR2 is SASEGT. The V end was cut by 0 bases, the J end by 6 bases, with 12 bases between. The CDR3 sequence is CASSEAGLGGNSPLHF. The DNA for the CDR3 is TGTGCCAGCAGTGAAGCCGGTTTAGGGGGTAATTCACCCCTCCACTTT.

This sequence joins TRBV28 and TRBJ2-5, with a possible D match to TRBD1 (6 bases). The V gene lost 5 bases and the J gene lost 9 bases, with 16 bases spanning the gap. The CDR3 sequence is 13 residues long. Germline V gives CDR1 MDHEN, CDR2 SYDVKM. CDR3 in DNA: TGTGCCAGCAGTCCGGGACGGCCAGGGGCCCAGTACTTC. Protein product: CASSPGRPGAQYF.

This clone was found once. The chain is built from TRBV5-1 and TRBJ1-2; D is possibly TRBD1 (6 bases). V lost 1 base to trimming and J lost 7 bases, with 14 bases between them. This CDR3 contains 14 residues. The germline V gene has CDR1 SGHRS and CDR2 YFSETQ. The CDR3 region has the DNA TGCGCCAGCAGCTTGAGGGACCCCAGGGGTGGCTACACCTTC. Translation gives CASSLRDPRGGYTF.

The gene calls are TRBV6-6 and TRBJ1-2; a possible D gene is TRBD1 (6 bases). Deletions cut 5 bases from V and 6 bases from J, with 16 bases between. This CDR3 contains 14 residues. CDR1 MNHNY and CDR2 SVGAGI come from the germline V gene (reference sequence). The CDR3 DNA is TGTGCCAGCAGTCCTTTCCCCAGGGGCGATGGCTACACCTTC. Protein sequence: CASSPFPRGDGYTF.

J is TRBJ2-1 and V is TRBV4-3, with TRBD2 matching over 14 bases. The CDR3 spans 15 residues. CDR1 is LGHNA, CDR2 YSLEER, per germline. The J segment lost 8 bases and the V segment lost 3 bases, leaving 3 bases of the junction unmatched. This chain's CDR3 is CASSQGLAGVYEQFF. CDR3 sequence (DNA): TGCGCCAGCAGCCAGGGACTAGCGGGAGTTTATGAGCAGTTCTTC.

The V gene is TRBV9, the J gene TRBJ1-1, with a tentative D call TRBD1 (6 bases). V lost 4 bases and J lost 3, with 19 bases in between. The CDR3 loop spans 16 amino acids. Germline V gene data show CDR1 as SGDLS and CDR2 as YYNGEE. CDR3 amino acids: CASSRGGRVADTEAFF. DNA of the CDR3: TGTGCCAGCAGCCGGGGGGGCCGGGTTGCCGACACTGAAGCTTTCTTT. Filled out from reference TRBV9 and TRBJ1-1, the complete variable domain reads DSGVTQTPKHLITATGQRVTLRCSPRSGDLSVYWYQQSLDQGLQFLIQYYNGEERAKGNILERFSAQQFPDLHSELNLSSLELGDSALYFCASSRGGRVADTEAFFGQGTRLTVV.

Here the CDR3 DNA reads TGCGCCAGCAGCCAGCCGCGACAGGGGGGACCAGATACGCAGTATTTT. It yields the protein CASSQPRQGGPDTQYF. The chain links TRBV4-1 to TRBJ2-3, with 9 bases lining up with TRBD1. With 3 bases clipped from V and 4 bases from J, the junction kept 8 bases outside the gene matches. The germline CDR1 and CDR2 sequences are MGHRA and YSYEKL. This CDR3 contains 16 residues.

CDR3 in DNA: TGTGCCAGCAGCTCGAGGGACAGAATTAATGAAAAACTGTTTTTT. It is translated as CASSSRDRINEKLFF. This chain links TRBV7-6 with TRBJ1-4; 7 bases match TRBD1. The germline V gene encodes CDR1 SGHVS and CDR2 FNYEAQ. CDR3 length: 15 residues. V shed 4 bases, J shed 4 bases, and the junction held 6 bases outside the gene matches.

This chain uses TRBV27 with TRBJ1-5, with a possible D match to TRBD1 (6 bases). Per the germline V gene, CDR1 is MNHEY and CDR2 is SMNVEV (reference sequence). V lost 3 bases to trimming and J lost 6 bases, with 12 bases between them. The CDR3 runs 14 residues. The chain's CDR3 is CASSLVRGSQPQHF. CDR3 nucleotides: TGTGCCAGCAGTTTGGTAAGGGGGAGTCAGCCCCAGCATTTT.

In this sample, this clone turned up a few times. The J gene is TRBJ2-7, the V gene TRBV19; 7 nucleotides match TRBD2. Germline V gene data show CDR1 as LNHDA and CDR2 as SQIVND (reference sequence). The CDR3 contains 16 residues. Trimming cost V 3 bases and J 2 bases; bases outside gene matches: 10. CDR3: CASSIDGRRVTYEQYF. The CDR3 DNA is TGTGCCAGTAGTATTGACGGGAGGAGGGTAACCTACGAGCAGTACTTC.

The V and J genes are TRBV7-9 and TRBJ2-2; 8 bases line up with TRBD1. CDR3 length: 16 residues. V lost 5 bases and J lost 3; bases outside the gene matches: 8. The germline V gene encodes CDR1 SEHNR and CDR2 FQNEAQ (reference sequence). CDR3 sequence: CASSLDRGTYTGELFF. The CDR3 DNA sequence: TGTGCCAGCAGCCTTGACAGGGGCACATACACCGGGGAGCTGTTTTTT.

In DNA, the CDR3 is TGTGCCAGTTCTTATTTAATGGAGAATGAGCAGTTCTTC. Encoded protein: CASSYLMENEQFF. The chain links TRBV19 to TRBJ2-1; no definite D call. With 8 bases removed from V and 7 bases from J, the gap between germline ends came to 15 bases. CDR1 is LNHDA and CDR2 is SQIVND in the germline V gene (reference sequence). The CDR3 spans 13 residues.

The chain carries TRBV19 and TRBJ2-1; TRBD1 aligns across 8 bases. This CDR3 has 15 residues. J was trimmed by 0 bases and V by 7 bases; bases with no gene match: 5. Germline CDR1 reads LNHDA; CDR2 reads SQIVND (reference sequence). CDR3 in DNA: TGTGCCAGTACCTCCGGACAGGGCTCCTACAATGAGCAGTTCTTC. This gives the protein CASTSGQGSYNEQFF.

This chain connects TRBV6-1 to TRBJ2-7; TRBD2 is a possible D gene (5 bases). Trimming removed 3 bases from V and 2 bases from J, with 14 bases in between. The germline CDR1 and CDR2 sequences are MNHNS and SASEGT. This CDR3 region has 15 residues. This CDR3 reads CASSELTRAPYEQYF. The CDR3 DNA sequence: TGTGCCAGCAGTGAGCTCACGAGGGCCCCCTACGAGCAGTACTTC.

V usage is TRBV4-2 and J usage is TRBJ1-2; maybe TRBD1 (6 bases). Germline loops: CDR1 LGHNA, CDR2 YNFKEQ. V lost 1 base and J 6 bases, leaving 12 bases between the germline ends. CDR3 length: 14 residues. CDR3 nucleotides: TGTGCCAGCAGCCAAGGGGAGGGGGTAGATGGCTACACCTTC. Its translation is CASSQGEGVDGYTF.

Worth noting for this clone: The junction differs from germline at one of its ends, possibly a read error. This CDR3 is CASRILGNEKLFF. As DNA, the CDR3 is TGTGCCAGTCGTATACTCGGTAATGAAAAACTGTTTTTT. J is TRBJ1-4 and V is TRBV19; D gene unclear. CDR1 and CDR2 (germline): LNHDA, SQIVND (reference sequence). The CDR3 consists of 13 residues.

The chain couples TRBV25-1 to TRBJ2-5; D is perhaps TRBD2 (5 bases). The J call may be faulty, since TRBJ2-7 better matches the DNA end. The CDR3 extends over 14 amino acids. The germline gives CDR1 MGHDK, CDR2 SYGVNS. The CDR3 region has the DNA TGTGCCAGCAGTAATAGCGCTAACTCCTACGAGCAGTACTTC. Its protein is CASSNSANSYEQYF.

This clone was seen a handful of times. The gene calls are TRBV5-1 and TRBJ2-1; 8 nucleotides match TRBD2. Trimming removed 3 bases from V and 6 bases from J; junction bases left unmatched: 8. CDR1 is SGHRS, CDR2 YFSETQ, per germline. This CDR3 has 15 amino acids. The CDR3: CASSSPLLAVNEQFF. CDR3 bases: TGCGCCAGCAGCTCACCGCTACTAGCGGTCAATGAGCAGTTCTTC. The full variable domain, in which reference TRBV5-1 and TRBJ2-1 provide the parts outside the CDR3, is KAGVTQTPRYLIKTRGQQVTLSCSPISGHRSVSWYQQTPGQGLQFLFEYFSETQRNKGNFPGRFSGRQFSNSRSEMNVSTLELGDSALYLCASSSPLLAVNEQFFGPGTRLTVL.

The chain has TRBV29-1 and TRBJ2-7, with 7 bases identical to TRBD2. The CDR3 has 14 amino acids. Trimming took 6 bases from V and 0 from J; bases not matched to a gene: 8. The germline CDR1 and CDR2 sequences are SQVTM and ANQGSEA. CDR3 nucleotide sequence: TGCAGCGTCGGGGAGGGAATGAGCTCCTACGAGCAGTACTTC. This gives the protein CSVGEGMSSYEQYF.

V gene TRBV6-5 combines with J gene TRBJ1-1; D may be TRBD1 (5 bases). Between the trimmed V and J ends, which lost 2 bases and 4 bases, there was a span of 17 bases. The germline CDR1 and CDR2 sequences are MNHEY and SVGAGI. There are 16 residues in the CDR3. The CDR3 loop reads CASSYVAGRVGTEAFF. The CDR3 coding sequence is TGTGCCAGCAGTTACGTGGCAGGGAGGGTTGGCACTGAAGCTTTCTTT.

The chain uses TRBV4-1 and TRBJ1-2, with D tentatively TRBD1 (5 bases). The CDR3 loop spans 15 amino acids. V was cut by 0 bases and J by 4 bases, with 12 bases left in between. CDR1 MGHRA and CDR2 YSYEKL come from the germline V gene. CDR3 region: CASSQDLGVSYGYTF. The CDR3 bases are TGCGCCAGCAGCCAAGATTTAGGGGTCTCCTATGGCTACACCTTC.

The rearrangement joins TRBV5-8 to TRBJ1-1; D gene uncertain. Germline V gene sequence: CDR1 SGHTS, CDR2 YDEGEE. Trimming took 2 bases from V and 1 from J, leaving 9 bases between them. The CDR3 covers 14 residues. CDR3 coding DNA: TGTGCCAGCAGCTTCCAGAACCCGAACACTGAAGCTTTCTTT. This sequence encodes CASSFQNPNTEAFF.

The chain joins TRBV4-2 to TRBJ1-2; 9 bases match TRBD1. This CDR3 has 18 residues. Germline-derived CDR1 and CDR2 are LGHNA and YNFKEQ. With V trimmed by 3 bases and J by 8 bases, 19 bases remained unmatched. CDR3 in DNA: TGTGCCAGCAGCCACAACGTCGGACAGGGGTATCTCGTCGCGGGCTACACCTTC. This sequence encodes CASSHNVGQGYLVAGYTF.

The CDR3 nucleotides are TGTGCCACCAGCACCCTAGGGGCTAGCACAGATACGCAGTATTTT. This sequence encodes CATSTLGASTDTQYF. The V call is TRBV15, the J call TRBJ2-3; D is possibly TRBD1 (5 bases). V was clipped by 4 bases and J by 0 bases, with 11 bases between them. The germline gives CDR1 LNHNV, CDR2 YYDKDF (reference sequence). The CDR3 has 15 residues.